This TCR beta chain was recovered during a study of blood T cells in healthy people across ages. Trimming cost V 6 bases and J 0 bases, with 19 bases left between them. CDR1 is SQVTM and CDR2 is ANQGSEA in the germline V gene. The CDR3 has 16 residues. In the case of this clonotype: Its antigen is undetermined.

Regarding the study as a whole: Diversity figures derived from one million T cells were judged to underestimate the true value. Without sorted subsets, naive and antigen-experienced compartments could not be conclusively compared.

Then a second PCR, running about 6 to 11 cycles, was carried out with a sample-barcoded 5' primer and a J-beta primer mix. MiXCR, run by TCRdb on the 5' RACE reads, gives a single entry per CDR3 protein. Of under 950,000 distinct CDR3 sequences in the sample, approximately 22% were seen once. Each donor had 8.5 to 10 milliliters of peripheral blood drawn. Input material: blood. The chain uses TRBV29-1 and TRBJ2-3; tentative D call: TRBD2 (6 bases). This TCR came from a man in his 70s in good health. CDR3: CSVGGVSGTSTDTQYF. CDR3 coding DNA: TGCAGCGTAGGAGGGGTTAGCGGCACTAGCACAGATACGCAGTATTTT.